The clone carrying this TCR beta chain has ten or more counts. Its antigen is unidentified. TCRdb called the 5' RACE reads again in MiXCR, with one record for every CDR3 protein. This sample has 65,000 to 70,000 distinct CDR3 sequences, with 5.9% found just once. Germline V gene sequence: CDR1 SGHRS, CDR2 YFSETQ. CDR3 length: 12 amino acids. The ends were cut back, 4 bases at V and 2 bases at J, with 6 bases in the middle. The sample comes from a study of T cells after yellow fever vaccination. Broader study findings: Post-booster samples contained most primary-vaccination clones (approximately 95% CD4, roughly 88% CD8).

The source of this sequence is a man aged 18 to 30 who received the YFV17D yellow fever vaccine. V gene TRBV5-1 combines with J gene TRBJ2-5; the D is unclear. The source material was CD4+ T cells sorted from PBMCs, sampled approximately 16 days after the first yellow fever vaccination. CDR3 nucleotide sequence: TGCGCCAGCAGCCCATCACAAGAGACCCAGTACTTC. The encoded protein is CASSPSQETQYF.